The subject of this entry is one TCR beta chain. The sample comes from a study of blood T cells in healthy people across ages. Germline trimming cut 4 bases from V and 7 bases from J; bases unmatched to any gene: 11. Germline CDR1 reads LNHDA; CDR2 reads SQIVND (reference sequence). This CDR3 has 18 amino acids. For the second PCR, which ran for 7 to 11 cycles, a sample-barcoded 5' primer and a J-beta primer mix were used. All samples gave at least 2.5 million CDR3-containing paired-end reads. TCRdb fed the 5' RACE reads into MiXCR, producing one record per CDR3 protein. Among roughly 500,000 distinct CDR3 sequences listed, about 24% were seen once. The data also belong to a second study, concerning T cells of mothers and their children. That work states: In the second PCR, M1S primer introduced barcodes and 2-4 random bases. In each mother, TCR beta CDR3 reads exceeded 10 million; in each child, they numbered 2.5 million to 3.5 million.

The chain joins TRBV19 to TRBJ2-1; 15 bases match TRBD2. This TCR was sampled from a boy between 5 and 17 years old in good health. The sample taken for sequencing was blood. This CDR3 is CASSTPFRTSGRGNEQFF. The CDR3 nucleotides read TGTGCCAGTAGTACCCCTTTCAGGACTAGCGGGAGGGGAAATGAGCAGTTCTTC. Combining the CDR3 with reference TRBV19 and TRBJ2-1 gives the whole variable domain DGGITQSPKYLFRKEGQNVTLSCEQNLNHDAMYWYRQDPGQGLRLIYYSQIVNDFQKGDIAEGYSVSREKKESFPLTVTSAQKNPTAFYLCASSTPFRTSGRGNEQFFGPGTRLTVL.